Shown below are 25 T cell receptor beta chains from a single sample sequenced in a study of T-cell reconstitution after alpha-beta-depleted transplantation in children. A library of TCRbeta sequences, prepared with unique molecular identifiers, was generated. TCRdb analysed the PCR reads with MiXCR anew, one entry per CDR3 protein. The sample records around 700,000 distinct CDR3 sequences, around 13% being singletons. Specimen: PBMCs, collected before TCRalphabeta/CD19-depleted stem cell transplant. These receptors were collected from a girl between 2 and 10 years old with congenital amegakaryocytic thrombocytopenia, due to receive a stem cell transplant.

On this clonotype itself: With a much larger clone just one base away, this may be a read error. For the CDR3, the DNA is TGTGCCAGCAGCCTCGACAGGGGCCTACACGGCTACACCTTC. It is translated as CASSLDRGLHGYTF. This sequence joins TRBV7-9 and TRBJ1-2; 8 positions agree with TRBD1. V lost 5 bases and J lost 8; bases outside the gene matches: 10. The V gene's germline CDR1 is SEHNR and CDR2 FQNEAQ (reference sequence). The CDR3 has 14 amino acids.

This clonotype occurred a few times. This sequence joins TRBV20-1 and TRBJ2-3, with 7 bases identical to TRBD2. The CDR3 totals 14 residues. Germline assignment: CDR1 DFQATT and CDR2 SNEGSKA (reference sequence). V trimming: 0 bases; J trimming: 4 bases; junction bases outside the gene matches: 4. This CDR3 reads CSARDSGYSDTQYF. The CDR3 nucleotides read TGCAGTGCTAGAGATAGCGGGTATTCAGATACGCAGTATTTT.

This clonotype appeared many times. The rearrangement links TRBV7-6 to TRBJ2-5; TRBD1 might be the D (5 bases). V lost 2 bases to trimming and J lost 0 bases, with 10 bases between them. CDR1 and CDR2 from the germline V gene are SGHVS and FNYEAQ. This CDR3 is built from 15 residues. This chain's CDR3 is CASSLFGRDQETQYF. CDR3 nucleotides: TGTGCCAGCAGCTTATTTGGCAGGGACCAAGAGACCCAGTACTTC.

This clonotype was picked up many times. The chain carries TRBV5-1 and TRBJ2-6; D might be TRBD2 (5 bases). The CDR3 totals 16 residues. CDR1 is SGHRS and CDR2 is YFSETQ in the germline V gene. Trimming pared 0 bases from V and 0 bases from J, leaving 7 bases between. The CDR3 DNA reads TGCGCCAGCAGCTTGGAGCGGTACTCTGGGGCCAACGTCCTGACTTTC. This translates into CASSLERYSGANVLTF.

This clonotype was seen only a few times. The CDR3 bases are TGTGCCAGCAGCCTATTAGGGGCTAGCCCCGATGAGCAGTTCTTC. Translating gives CASSLLGASPDEQFF. The chain joins TRBV5-6 to TRBJ2-1; the D call may be TRBD1 or TRBD2 (5 bases each). CDR1 and CDR2 from the germline V gene are SGHDT and YYEEEE. Deletions cut 4 bases from V and 8 bases from J, with 19 bases between. The CDR3 is made up of 15 amino acids.

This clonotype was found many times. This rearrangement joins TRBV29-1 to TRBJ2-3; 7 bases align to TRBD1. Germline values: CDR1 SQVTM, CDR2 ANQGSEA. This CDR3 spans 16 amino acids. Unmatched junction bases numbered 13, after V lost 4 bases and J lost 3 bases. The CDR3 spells CSVGGIPGQRTDTQYF. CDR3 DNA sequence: TGCAGCGTTGGGGGGATTCCGGGACAGAGGACAGATACGCAGTATTTT.

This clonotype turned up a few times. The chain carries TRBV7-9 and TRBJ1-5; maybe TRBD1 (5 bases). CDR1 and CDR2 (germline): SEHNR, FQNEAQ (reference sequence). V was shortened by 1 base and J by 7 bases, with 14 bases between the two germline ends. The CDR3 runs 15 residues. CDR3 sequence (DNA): TGTGCCAGCAGCTTAGGGGGGGGGAAGGCACAGCCCCAGCATTTT. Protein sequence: CASSLGGGKAQPQHF. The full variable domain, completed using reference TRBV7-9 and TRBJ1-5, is DTGVSQNPRHKITKRGQNVTFRCDPISEHNRLYWYRQTLGQGPEFLTYFQNEAQLEKSRLLSDRFSAERPKGSFSTLEIQRTEQGDSAMYLCASSLGGGKAQPQHFGDGTRLSIL.

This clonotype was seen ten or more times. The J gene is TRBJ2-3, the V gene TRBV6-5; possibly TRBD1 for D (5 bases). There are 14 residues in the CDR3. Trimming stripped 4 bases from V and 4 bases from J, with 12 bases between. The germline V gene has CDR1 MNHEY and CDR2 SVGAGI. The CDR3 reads CASSSRLGADTQYF. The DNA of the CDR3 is TGTGCCAGCAGTTCCCGGTTAGGGGCAGATACGCAGTATTTT.

This CDR3 reads CASSLSGQSNYGYTF. The CDR3 DNA follows: TGTGCCAGCAGCTTATCGGGACAGTCTAACTATGGCTACACCTTC. V is TRBV7-9 and J is TRBJ1-2; 7 bases are a match to TRBD1. The V and J ends lost 2 bases and 0 bases, in that order; junction bases with no gene match: 3. Germline lookup yields CDR1 SEHNR and CDR2 FQNEAQ (reference sequence). The CDR3 consists of 15 residues.

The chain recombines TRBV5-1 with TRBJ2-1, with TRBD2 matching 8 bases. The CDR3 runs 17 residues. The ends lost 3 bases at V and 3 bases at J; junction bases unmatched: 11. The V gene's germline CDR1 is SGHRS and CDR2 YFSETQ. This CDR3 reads CASSSTGGPPFYNEQFF. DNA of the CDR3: TGCGCCAGCAGCTCTACGGGAGGGCCCCCTTTCTACAATGAGCAGTTCTTC.

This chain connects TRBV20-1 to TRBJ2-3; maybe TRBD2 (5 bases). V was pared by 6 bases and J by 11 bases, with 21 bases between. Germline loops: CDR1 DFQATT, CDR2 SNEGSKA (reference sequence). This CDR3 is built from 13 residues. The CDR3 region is CSAEGLGSSGQYF. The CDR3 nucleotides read TGCAGTGCCGAGGGCCTTGGATCGTCGGGGCAGTATTTT.

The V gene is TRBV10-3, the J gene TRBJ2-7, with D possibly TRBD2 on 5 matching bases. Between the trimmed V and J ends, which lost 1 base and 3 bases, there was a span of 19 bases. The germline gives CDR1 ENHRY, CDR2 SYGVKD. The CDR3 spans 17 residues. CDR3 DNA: TGTGCCATCAGTGAGTTAGGCGGGTGGACTCCCAGCTACGAGCAGTACTTC. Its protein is CAISELGGWTPSYEQYF.

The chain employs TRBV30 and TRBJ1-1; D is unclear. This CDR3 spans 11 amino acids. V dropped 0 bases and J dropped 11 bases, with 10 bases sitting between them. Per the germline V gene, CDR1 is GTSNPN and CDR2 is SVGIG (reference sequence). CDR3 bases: TGTGCCTGGAGTGTAGGGTTTCGGGCTTTCTTT. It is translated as CAWSVGFRAFF.

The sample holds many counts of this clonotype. The CDR3 DNA follows: TGTGCCAGCTCACCAGGGACTAGCGGGGGCAAAGGAGCGCAGTATTTT. This translates into CASSPGTSGGKGAQYF. This chain links TRBV18 with TRBJ2-3, with 14 bases identical to TRBD2. The CDR3 totals 16 residues. Germline-derived CDR1 and CDR2 are KGHSH and LQKENI. V lost 2 bases to trimming and J lost 10 bases; unmatched junction nucleotides: 8. The entire variable domain, with the rest obtained from reference TRBV18 and TRBJ2-3, is as follows: NAGVMQNPRHLVRRRGQEARLRCSPMKGHSHVYWYRQLPEEGLKFMVYLQKENIIDESGMPKERFSAEFPKEGPSILRIQQVVRGDSAAYFCASSPGTSGGKGAQYFGPGTRLTVL.

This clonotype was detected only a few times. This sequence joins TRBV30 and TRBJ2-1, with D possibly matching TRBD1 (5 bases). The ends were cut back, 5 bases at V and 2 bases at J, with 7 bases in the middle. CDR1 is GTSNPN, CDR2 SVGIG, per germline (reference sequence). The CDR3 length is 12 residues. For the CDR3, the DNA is TGTGCCTGGGACAGCCCCTACAATGAGCAGTTCTTC. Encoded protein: CAWDSPYNEQFF. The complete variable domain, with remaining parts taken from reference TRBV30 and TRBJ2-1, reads SQTIHQWPATLVQPVGSPLSLECTVEGTSNPNLYWYRQAAGRGLQLLFYSVGIGQISSEVPQNLSASRPQDRQFILSSKKLLLSDSGFYLCAWDSPYNEQFFGPGTRLTVL.

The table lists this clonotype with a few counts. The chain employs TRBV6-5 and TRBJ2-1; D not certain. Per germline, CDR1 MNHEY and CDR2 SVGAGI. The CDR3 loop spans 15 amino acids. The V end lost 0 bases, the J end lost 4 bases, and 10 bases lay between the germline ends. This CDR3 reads CASSYSESAYNEQFF. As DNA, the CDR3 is TGTGCCAGCAGTTACTCGGAGTCAGCTTACAATGAGCAGTTCTTC.

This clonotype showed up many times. The CDR3 is CASSLRWIGNTEAFF. In nucleotides, the CDR3 is TGTGCCAGCAGTTTAAGGTGGATCGGGAACACTGAAGCTTTCTTT. V usage is TRBV12-3 or TRBV12-4 and J usage is TRBJ1-1; D ambiguous. The ends were cut back, 2 bases at V and 1 base at J, with 11 bases in the middle. The CDR3 covers 15 residues.

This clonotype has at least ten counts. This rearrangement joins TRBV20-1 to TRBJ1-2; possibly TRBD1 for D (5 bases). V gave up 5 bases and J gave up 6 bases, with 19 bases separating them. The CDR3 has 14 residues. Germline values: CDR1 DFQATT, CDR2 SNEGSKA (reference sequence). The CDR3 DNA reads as TGCAGTGCTCCCCCCCAAAGAGGGGACCATGGCTACACCTTC. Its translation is CSAPPQRGDHGYTF.

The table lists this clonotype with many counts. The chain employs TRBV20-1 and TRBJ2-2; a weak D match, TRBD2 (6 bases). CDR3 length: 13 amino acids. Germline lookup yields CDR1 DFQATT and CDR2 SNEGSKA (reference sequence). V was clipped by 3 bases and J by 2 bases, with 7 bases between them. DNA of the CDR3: TGCAGTGCTAGCGGGAGAAACACCGGGGAGCTGTTTTTT. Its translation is CSASGRNTGELFF.

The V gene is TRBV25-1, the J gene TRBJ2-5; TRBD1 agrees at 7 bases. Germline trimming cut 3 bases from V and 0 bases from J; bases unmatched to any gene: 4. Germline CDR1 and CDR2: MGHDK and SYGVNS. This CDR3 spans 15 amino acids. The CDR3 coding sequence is TGTGCCAGCAGTGAGCAGGGGGTGAACCAAGAGACCCAGTACTTC. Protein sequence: CASSEQGVNQETQYF.

In nucleotides, the CDR3 is TGTGCCAGACCGCGGACTAGCGGGAGTTGTGACGAGCAGTACTTC. It is translated as CARPRTSGSCDEQYF. The chain links TRBV12-3 or TRBV12-4 to TRBJ2-7, with 13 bases lining up with TRBD2. This CDR3 has 15 residues. After removal of 9 bases from V and 5 bases from J, the junction contained 10 bases not matched to a gene.

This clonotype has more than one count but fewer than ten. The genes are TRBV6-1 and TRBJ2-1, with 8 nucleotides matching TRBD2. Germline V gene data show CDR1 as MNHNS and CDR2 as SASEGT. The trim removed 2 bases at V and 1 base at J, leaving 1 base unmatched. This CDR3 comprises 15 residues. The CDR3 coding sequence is TGTGCCAGCAGTGAACGGGAGGGGTCCTACAATGAGCAGTTCTTC. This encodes CASSEREGSYNEQFF.

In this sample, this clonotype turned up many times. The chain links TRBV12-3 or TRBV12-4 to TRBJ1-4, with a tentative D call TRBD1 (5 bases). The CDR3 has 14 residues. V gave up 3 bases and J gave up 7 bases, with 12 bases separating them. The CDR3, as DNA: TGTGCCAGCAGTTTCAGGGTCAGCGGTGAAAAACTGTTTTTT. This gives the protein CASSFRVSGEKLFF.

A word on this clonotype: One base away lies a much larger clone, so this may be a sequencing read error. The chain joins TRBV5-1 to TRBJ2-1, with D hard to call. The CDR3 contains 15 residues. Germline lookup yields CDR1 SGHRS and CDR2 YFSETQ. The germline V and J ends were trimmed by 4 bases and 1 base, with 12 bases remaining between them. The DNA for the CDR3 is TGCGCCAGCAGCCCCCCGGACCTGTCCTACAATGAGCAGTTCTTC. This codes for CASSPPDLSYNEQFF.

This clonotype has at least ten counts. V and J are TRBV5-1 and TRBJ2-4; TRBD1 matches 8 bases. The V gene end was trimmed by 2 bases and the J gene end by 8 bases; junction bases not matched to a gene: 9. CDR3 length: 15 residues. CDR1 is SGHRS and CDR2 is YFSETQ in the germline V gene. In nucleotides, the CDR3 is TGCGCCAGCAGCTTCCTGGGCGACAGGGGTGACATTCAGTACTTC. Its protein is CASSFLGDRGDIQYF.